The 22 T cell receptor beta chains reported below all come from one sample, sequenced in a study of blood T cell repertoires in COVID-19. Profiled with immunoSEQ multiplex PCR; TCRdb holds only in-frame clones, not every one. The sample lists 150,000 to 200,000 clones; approximately 83% were seen once. Specimen: peripheral blood. Every receptor here comes from a man aged 65-85 years who had recovered from COVID-19.

As concerns this clone: The junction differs from germline at one of its ends, possibly a read error. Here the CDR3 reads CASSSDSGNPEAFF. For the CDR3, the DNA is TGTGCCAGCAGTTCGGATTCAGGGAACCCTGAAGCTTTCTTT. This chain connects TRBV6-6 to TRBJ1-1; TRBD1 is a possible D gene (5 bases). This CDR3 has 14 residues. CDR1 and CDR2 from the germline V gene are MNHNY and SVGAGI (reference sequence).

The chain is built from TRBV6-1 and TRBJ1-2; TRBD1 matches at 9 bases. After removal of 2 bases from V and 8 bases from J, the junction contained 9 bases not matched to a gene. Germline loops: CDR1 MNHNS, CDR2 SASEGT. This CDR3 contains 15 residues. CDR3 loop: CASSELVQGALGYTF. CDR3 bases: TGTGCCAGCAGTGAATTGGTACAGGGGGCTTTAGGCTACACCTTC.

This sequence joins TRBV7-2 and TRBJ2-5; a possible D gene is TRBD2 (5 bases). V was shortened by 1 base and J by 7 bases, with 16 bases between the two germline ends. The CDR3 sequence is 15 residues long. Germline V CDR1 and CDR2: SGHTA, FQGNSA. CDR3: CASSLGEIGIATQYF. CDR3 DNA: TGTGCCAGCAGCTTAGGAGAAATCGGGATTGCGACCCAGTACTTC. Together with reference TRBV7-2 and TRBJ2-5, the CDR3 gives the full variable domain: GAGVSQSPSNKVTEKGKDVELRCDPISGHTALYWYRQSLGQGLEFLIYFQGNSAPDKSGLPSDRFSAERTGGSVSTLTIQRTQQEDSAVYLCASSLGEIGIATQYFGPGTRLLVL.

The sample holds a few counts of this clone. This chain connects TRBV11-2 to TRBJ1-6; the match to TRBD1 covers 7 bases. The germline V gene has CDR1 SGHAT and CDR2 FQNNGV. The CDR3 totals 15 residues. V was clipped by 6 bases and J by 9 bases; unmatched bases: 11. CDR3 residues: CASSPSGTAISPLHF. The CDR3 region has the DNA TGTGCCAGCAGTCCCTCCGGGACAGCTATTTCACCCCTCCACTTT.

The table lists this clone with a few counts. The chain carries TRBV19 and TRBJ2-3; 11 positions agree with TRBD2. The trim removed 7 bases at V and 6 bases at J, leaving 18 bases unmatched. Germline V gene sequence: CDR1 LNHDA, CDR2 SQIVND (reference sequence). The CDR3 length is 18 residues. CDR3 region: CASTVAGGPVSPLDTQYF. CDR3 DNA: TGTGCCAGTACAGTAGCGGGAGGGCCGGTCTCTCCTTTGGATACGCAGTATTTT. The full variable domain, completed using reference TRBV19 and TRBJ2-3, is DGGITQSPKYLFRKEGQNVTLSCEQNLNHDAMYWYRQDPGQGLRLIYYSQIVNDFQKGDIAEGYSVSREKKESFPLTVTSAQKNPTAFYLCASTVAGGPVSPLDTQYFGPGTRLTVL.

This clone was seen once. The DNA of the CDR3 is TGTGCCAGTGGTGTACAGGGGAATCAGCCCCAGCATTTT. Its translation: CASGVQGNQPQHF. This chain uses TRBV19 with TRBJ1-5; 7 nucleotides align to TRBD1. Germline V gene sequence: CDR1 LNHDA, CDR2 SQIVND (reference sequence). This CDR3 is 13 amino acids long. V shed 8 bases and J 4 bases; nucleotides not matched to a gene: 5.

The rearrangement links TRBV2 to TRBJ2-1; possibly TRBD1 for D (6 bases). Trimming removed 4 bases from V and 4 bases from J, with 8 bases in between. CDR3 length equals 13 residues. The germline V gene has CDR1 SNHLY and CDR2 FYNNEI. CDR3 residues: CASSVQGYNEQFF. The CDR3 DNA sequence: TGTGCCAGCAGTGTACAGGGATACAATGAGCAGTTCTTC.

About this clone: The sample holds other DNA sequences that translate to the same CDR3. V and J are TRBV14 and TRBJ1-5; TRBD1 matches at 9 bases. Germline CDR1 and CDR2: SGHDN and FVKESK. The CDR3 runs to 13 residues. The ends lost 5 bases at V and 7 bases at J; junction bases unmatched: 3. The CDR3 DNA is TGTGCCAGCAGCACAGGGGGCGGGCAGCCCCAGCATTTT. Amino acids: CASSTGGGQPQHF.

The CDR3 spells CASRLGAGVNEQFF. The CDR3 DNA reads TGTGCCAGCAGGCTGGGCGCGGGAGTGAATGAGCAGTTCTTC. The V and J genes are TRBV27 and TRBJ2-1, with 7 bases that match TRBD2. Germline trimming cut 6 bases from V and 7 bases from J; bases unmatched to any gene: 9. This CDR3 contains 14 residues. Germline V gene lookup returns CDR1 MNHEY and CDR2 SMNVEV (reference sequence).

The chain uses TRBV3-1 (or the pseudogene TRBV3-2) and TRBJ2-3, with 7 bases identical to TRBD2. Germline V gives CDR1 LGHDT, CDR2 YNNKEL (reference sequence). The CDR3 extends over 15 amino acids. The V and J ends lost 4 bases and 1 base, in that order; junction bases with no gene match: 5. CDR3 region: CASSPSLAGTDTQYF. DNA of the CDR3: TGTGCCAGCAGCCCTAGTCTAGCGGGCACAGATACGCAGTATTTT.

The genes are TRBV27 and TRBJ2-7, with 7 nucleotides matching TRBD2. V lost 6 bases, J lost 4 bases, and 12 bases stayed unmatched. From germline, CDR1 is MNHEY and CDR2 SMNVEV (reference sequence). This CDR3 has 15 amino acids. Here the CDR3 DNA reads TGTGCCAGCAGATTTAGTTGGGCGGGAGTGTACGAGCAGTACTTC. This translates into CASRFSWAGVYEQYF.

The V gene is TRBV25-1, the J gene TRBJ1-2, with 8 nucleotides matching TRBD1. The length of the CDR3 is 13 residues. J gave up 5 bases and V 3 bases, and 2 bases lay outside the gene matches. Germline loops: CDR1 MGHDK, CDR2 SYGVNS. The DNA for the CDR3 is TGTGCCAGCAGTGAGAACAGGGGGTATGGCTACACCTTC. Translated, it gives CASSENRGYGYTF.

This clone has just one count. The J gene is TRBJ1-2, the V gene TRBV6-5, with D possibly matching TRBD1 (6 bases). CDR1 is MNHEY and CDR2 is SVGAGI in the germline V gene. The CDR3 sequence is 12 residues long. V was cut by 4 bases and J by 5 bases, with 8 bases left in between. CDR3: CASSWDTYGYTF. For the CDR3, the DNA is TGTGCCAGCAGTTGGGACACGTATGGCTACACCTTC.

The V gene is TRBV7-6, the J gene TRBJ2-5, with D perhaps matching TRBD2 (5 bases). The CDR3 runs 16 residues. With 2 bases removed from V and 7 bases from J, the gap between germline ends came to 20 bases. Per germline, CDR1 SGHVS and CDR2 FNYEAQ. CDR3 residues: CASSLTRDTRGGTQYF. In DNA form, the CDR3 reads TGTGCCAGCAGCTTAACCCGGGATACTCGAGGAGGGACCCAGTACTTC.

The chain couples TRBV5-1 to TRBJ2-3; 9 bases agree with TRBD2. Germline lookup yields CDR1 SGHRS and CDR2 YFSETQ. The V and J ends lost 3 bases and 1 base, in that order; junction bases with no gene match: 6. The CDR3 runs to 16 residues. The CDR3 coding sequence is TGCGCCAGCAGCTCCATAGCGGGGGAGGGCACAGATACGCAGTATTTT. Translating it yields CASSSIAGEGTDTQYF.

This clone has a single count. The chain has TRBV30 and TRBJ2-5, with 7 bases aligning to TRBD1. This CDR3 contains 11 residues. Germline V CDR1 and CDR2: GTSNPN, SVGIG (reference sequence). The V and J ends lost 8 bases and 5 bases, in that order; junction bases with no gene match: 5. The CDR3 DNA reads as TGTGCCATAGACAGGGCGGAGACCCAGTACTTC. Residues: CAIDRAETQYF.

The genes are TRBV7-9 and TRBJ2-5; 9 bases fit TRBD1. The CDR3 spans 13 residues. V was clipped by 5 bases and J by 4 bases; unmatched bases: 2. Germline CDR1 and CDR2: SEHNR and FQNEAQ (reference sequence). CDR3 sequence (DNA): TGTGCCAGCAGCATGACAGGGGGAGAGACCCAGTACTTC. It specifies CASSMTGGETQYF. Supplemented by reference TRBV7-9 and TRBJ2-5, the full variable domain reads DTGVSQNPRHKITKRGQNVTFRCDPISEHNRLYWYRQTLGQGPEFLTYFQNEAQLEKSRLLSDRFSAERPKGSFSTLEIQRTEQGDSAMYLCASSMTGGETQYFGPGTRLLVL.

The V and J genes are TRBV5-1 and TRBJ2-1, with 10 positions matching TRBD2. The germline V gene has CDR1 SGHRS and CDR2 YFSETQ. V was pared by 4 bases and J by 9 bases, with 13 bases of the junction left unmatched. The CDR3 consists of 16 residues. CDR3 loop: CASSLQPSGRTGEQFF. The CDR3 DNA is TGCGCCAGCAGCCTACAACCTAGCGGGAGAACAGGTGAGCAGTTCTTC. Full variable domain (rest looked up from reference TRBV5-1 and TRBJ2-1): KAGVTQTPRYLIKTRGQQVTLSCSPISGHRSVSWYQQTPGQGLQFLFEYFSETQRNKGNFPGRFSGRQFSNSRSEMNVSTLELGDSALYLCASSLQPSGRTGEQFFGPGTRLTVL.

The chain combines TRBV2 with TRBJ2-7; tentative D call: TRBD1 (5 bases). This CDR3 has 15 amino acids. The V gene's germline CDR1 is SNHLY and CDR2 FYNNEI. V shed 2 bases and J shed 3 bases, with 14 bases lying between them. CDR3 DNA: TGTGCCAGCAGTGAAAGGCAGGGTACCTTCTACGAGCAGTACTTC. Translated: CASSERQGTFYEQYF.

This chain joins TRBV9 and TRBJ2-1, with 10 bases that match TRBD2. The germline V gene has CDR1 SGDLS and CDR2 YYNGEE. With 3 bases clipped from V and 3 bases from J, the junction kept 6 bases outside the gene matches. CDR3 length: 16 amino acids. The CDR3 DNA reads TGTGCCAGCAGCGGCTATACTAGCGGGGACTACAATGAGCAGTTCTTC. It specifies CASSGYTSGDYNEQFF.

The chain carries TRBV3-1 (or the pseudogene TRBV3-2) and TRBJ1-2; 8 bases agree with TRBD1. Germline values: CDR1 LGHDT, CDR2 YNNKEL (reference sequence). The CDR3 loop spans 13 amino acids. With 3 bases clipped from V and 7 bases from J, the junction kept 4 bases outside the gene matches. The CDR3 bases are TGTGCCAGCAGCCAGGACAGGGACTTTGGCTACACCTTC. Its protein product is CASSQDRDFGYTF.

J is TRBJ1-1 and V is TRBV23-1, with D hard to call. Being an ORF, TRBV23-1 has a function that is uncertain. Trimming stripped 4 bases from V and 6 bases from J, with 24 bases between. CDR3 length equals 17 residues. The CDR3 DNA sequence: TGCGCCAGCAGTCGGGAACTGGACGGGGAACAATTCTCTGAAGCTTTCTTT. This translates into CASSRELDGEQFSEAFF.